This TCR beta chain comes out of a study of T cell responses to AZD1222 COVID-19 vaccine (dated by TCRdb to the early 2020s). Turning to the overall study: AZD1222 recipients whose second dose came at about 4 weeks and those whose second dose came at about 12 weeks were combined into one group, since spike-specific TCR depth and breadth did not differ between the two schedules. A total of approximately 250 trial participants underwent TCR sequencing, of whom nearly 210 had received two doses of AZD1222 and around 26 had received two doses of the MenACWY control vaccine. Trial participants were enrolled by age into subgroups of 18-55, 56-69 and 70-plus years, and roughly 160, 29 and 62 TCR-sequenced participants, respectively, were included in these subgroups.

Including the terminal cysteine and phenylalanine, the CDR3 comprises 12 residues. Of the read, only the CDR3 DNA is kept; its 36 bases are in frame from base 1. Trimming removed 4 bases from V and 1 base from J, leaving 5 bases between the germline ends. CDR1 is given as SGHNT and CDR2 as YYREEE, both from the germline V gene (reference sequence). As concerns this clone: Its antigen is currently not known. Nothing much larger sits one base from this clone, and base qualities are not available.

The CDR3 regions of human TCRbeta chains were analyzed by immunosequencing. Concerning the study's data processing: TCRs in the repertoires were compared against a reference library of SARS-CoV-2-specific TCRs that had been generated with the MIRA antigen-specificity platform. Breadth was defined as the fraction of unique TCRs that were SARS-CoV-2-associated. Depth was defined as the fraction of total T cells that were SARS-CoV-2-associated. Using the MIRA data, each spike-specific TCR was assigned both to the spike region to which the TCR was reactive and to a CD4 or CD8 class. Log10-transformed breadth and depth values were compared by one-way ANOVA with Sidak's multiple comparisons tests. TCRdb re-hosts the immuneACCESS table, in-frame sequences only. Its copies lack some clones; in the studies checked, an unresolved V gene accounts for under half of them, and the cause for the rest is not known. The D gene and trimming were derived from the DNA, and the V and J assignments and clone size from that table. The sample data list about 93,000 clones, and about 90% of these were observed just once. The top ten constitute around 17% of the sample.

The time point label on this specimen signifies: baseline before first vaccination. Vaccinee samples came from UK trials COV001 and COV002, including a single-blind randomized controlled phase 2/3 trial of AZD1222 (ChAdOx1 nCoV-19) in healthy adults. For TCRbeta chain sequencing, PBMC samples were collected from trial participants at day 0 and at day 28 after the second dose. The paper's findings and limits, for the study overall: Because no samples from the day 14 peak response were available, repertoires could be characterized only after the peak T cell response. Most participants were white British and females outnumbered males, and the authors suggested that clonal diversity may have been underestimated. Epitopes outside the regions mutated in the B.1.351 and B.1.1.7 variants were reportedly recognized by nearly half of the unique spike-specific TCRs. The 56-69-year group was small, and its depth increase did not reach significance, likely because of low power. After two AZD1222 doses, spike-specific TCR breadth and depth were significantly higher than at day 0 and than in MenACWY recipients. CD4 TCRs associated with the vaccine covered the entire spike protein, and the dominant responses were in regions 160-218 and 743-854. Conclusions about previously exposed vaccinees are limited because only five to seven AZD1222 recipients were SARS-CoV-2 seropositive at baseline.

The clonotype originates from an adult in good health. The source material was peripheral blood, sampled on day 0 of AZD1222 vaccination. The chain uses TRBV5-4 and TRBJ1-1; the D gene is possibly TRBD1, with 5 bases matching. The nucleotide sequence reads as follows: TGTGCCAGCAGCAGGGGGAACACTGAAGCTTTCTTT. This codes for CASSRGNTEAFF.